This T cell receptor beta chain is drawn from a study of cytomegalovirus exposure and HLA in healthy donors. Across the whole study: The approximately 120 million unique TCR beta sequences, from roughly 170 million T cells, were found by an earlier analysis. Findings and limits, study-wide: About 87% or about 30% of the time was how often most TCR beta V segments were productive, according to an earlier analysis. Cytomegalovirus-associated status was assigned to about 180 TCR beta chains. Despite most TCR sequences being rare, some public TCRs occurred in many donors.

The PCR used 60 Vbeta and 13 Jbeta primers. TCRdb's copy holds only in-frame clones and misses some; the assay was immunoSEQ multiplex PCR. The sample includes about 160,000 clones, approximately 79% seen only once; the top ten take around 7%. CDR3 length equals 20 residues. Germline lookup yields CDR1 SGHNT and CDR2 YYREEE (reference sequence). Trimming cost V 0 bases and J 2 bases; bases outside gene matches: 15. Concerning this clone itself: Its antigen is not known.

V usage is TRBV5-4 and J usage is TRBJ1-2, with TRBD1 matching over 11 bases. The sample consisted of PBMCs. The source is a man aged 35 to 55 in good health and CMV-seropositive. The CDR3 protein is CASSLELVRTGGEGNYGYTF. CDR3 nucleotide sequence: TGTGCCAGCAGCTTGGAATTAGTTAGGACAGGGGGCGAAGGCAACTATGGCTACACCTTC.